Shown below are 12 T cell receptor beta chains from a single sample sequenced in a study of shared clonotypes between healthy human individuals. Clones were read by immunoSEQ multiplex PCR, and TCRdb kept only the in-frame ones, dropping some. The data hold about 2.4 million clones, with 93% observed a single time. Sequencing was carried out using naive CD4+ T cells from PBMCs. Sample subset: CD45RA+ positively selected. The receptors originated from a man between 18 and 29 years old in good health. Some clones in this sample may be carry-over from other donors' samples.

As for this clone: The sample has other DNA sequences that encode this CDR3 too. The rearrangement uses TRBV28 and TRBJ2-1; tentatively, D is TRBD1 (5 bases). CDR1 is MDHEN, CDR2 SYDVKM, per germline. This CDR3 is built from 15 residues. The V and J ends lost 5 bases and 1 base respectively, with 12 bases between them. CDR3 region: CASSPNRRSYNEQFF. CDR3 DNA sequence: TGTGCCAGCAGTCCCAACAGGAGATCCTACAATGAGCAGTTCTTC.

As concerns this clone: Other DNA sequences in this sample translate to the same CDR3. V and J are TRBV28 and TRBJ2-1, with 10 bases fitting TRBD1. The CDR3 runs to 15 residues. V lost 5 bases, J lost 2 bases, and 3 bases stayed unmatched. The germline CDR1 and CDR2 sequences are MDHEN and SYDVKM. DNA for the CDR3: TGTGCCAGCAGTCCCGGGACAGGGGCCTACAATGAGCAGTTCTTC. This translates into CASSPGTGAYNEQFF.

CDR3 region: CASSLPAGEVYEQYF. CDR3 bases: TGTGCCAGCAGCTTACCAGCGGGAGAAGTGTACGAGCAGTACTTC. The genes are TRBV7-9 and TRBJ2-7, with 8 bases matching TRBD2. Germline CDR1 reads SEHNR; CDR2 reads FQNEAQ (reference sequence). V gave up 2 bases and J gave up 4 bases; unmatched junction bases: 7. This CDR3 contains 15 residues.

V is TRBV5-1 and J is TRBJ1-4, with unresolved D. The CDR3 is 14 amino acids. V lost 1 base, J lost 4 bases, and 8 bases lay in between. The germline gives CDR1 SGHRS, CDR2 YFSETQ. The CDR3 DNA follows: TGCGCCAGCAGCTTGCTCAGCCTTAATGAAAAACTGTTTTTT. Translated, it gives CASSLLSLNEKLFF.

As for this clone: Other DNA sequences in this specimen translate into the identical CDR3. The V call is TRBV6-6, the J call TRBJ2-7; D unclear. V was cut by 5 bases and J by 2 bases, with 4 bases left in between. CDR1 and CDR2 (germline): MNHNY, SVGAGI (reference sequence). The CDR3 loop spans 11 amino acids. The CDR3 reads CASSTTYEQYF. Written as DNA, the CDR3 is TGTGCCAGCAGTACGACCTACGAGCAGTACTTC.

Remarks on this clone: This sample also contains other DNA sequences that code for the same CDR3. The rearrangement links TRBV2 to TRBJ1-1, with D uncertain. The V gene's germline CDR1 is SNHLY and CDR2 FYNNEI. V was trimmed by 3 bases and J by 0 bases, leaving 5 bases between them. This CDR3 is built from 13 residues. CDR3 sequence (DNA): TGTGCCAGCAGTGACGAAGTGAACACTGAAGCTTTCTTT. Translating gives CASSDEVNTEAFF. Filled out from reference TRBV2 and TRBJ1-1, the complete variable domain reads EPEVTQTPSHQVTQMGQEVILRCVPISNHLYFYWYRQILGQKVEFLVSFYNNEISEKSEIFDDQFSVERPDGSNFTLKIRSTKLEDSAMYFCASSDEVNTEAFFGQGTRLTVV.

CDR3 residues: CASSARTGATYEQYF. The CDR3 DNA reads TGTGCCAGCAGCGCTCGGACAGGGGCCACCTACGAGCAGTACTTC. The V gene is TRBV9, the J gene TRBJ2-7; TRBD1 matches at 9 bases. Germline V lookup: CDR1 SGDLS, CDR2 YYNGEE. V lost 3 bases and J lost 2; bases outside the gene matches: 6. The CDR3 loop spans 15 amino acids.

With respect to this clone: Other DNA sequences from this sample encode an identical CDR3 as well. V gene TRBV28 combines with J gene TRBJ2-1; 14 bases are shared with TRBD2. The CDR3 extends over 15 amino acids. Trimming took 6 bases from V and 7 from J; bases not matched to a gene: 5. Germline V gene data show CDR1 as MDHEN and CDR2 as SYDVKM. The CDR3 protein is CASSLGLAGGNEQFF. CDR3 DNA sequence: TGTGCCAGCAGCCTTGGACTAGCGGGGGGAAATGAGCAGTTCTTC.

J is TRBJ2-7 and V is TRBV28, with TRBD1 identical over 7 bases. Germline-derived CDR1 and CDR2 are MDHEN and SYDVKM. V was clipped by 4 bases and J by 3 bases; unmatched bases: 9. The CDR3 has 15 amino acids. In DNA form, the CDR3 reads TGTGCCAGCAGTTCCGATAGACAGGGCCTCTACGAGCAGTACTTC. It encodes CASSSDRQGLYEQYF.

The chain is built from TRBV10-3 and TRBJ2-5, with D unclear. Germline V gene sequence: CDR1 ENHRY, CDR2 SYGVKD. V lost 2 bases to trimming and J lost 0 bases, with 13 bases between them. The CDR3 runs to 16 residues. CDR3 amino acids: CAISEGITAYQETQYF. The CDR3 DNA follows: TGTGCCATCAGTGAGGGAATCACAGCGTACCAAGAGACCCAGTACTTC.

This chain links TRBV19 with TRBJ2-5; either TRBD1 or TRBD2 may fit D (6 bases each). Trimming stripped 7 bases from V and 4 bases from J, with 16 bases between. Germline-derived CDR1 and CDR2 are LNHDA and SQIVND (reference sequence). The CDR3 runs to 14 residues. As DNA, the CDR3 is TGTGCCAGTACGACGGGGGCCCTGGGAGAGACCCAGTACTTC. This sequence encodes CASTTGALGETQYF.

As regards this clone: The same CDR3 is also encoded by other DNA sequences in this sample. The rearrangement links TRBV6-6 to TRBJ1-3; no reliable D call. Germline V gene lookup returns CDR1 MNHNY and CDR2 SVGAGI (reference sequence). Between the trimmed V and J ends, which lost 9 bases and 0 bases, there was a span of 9 bases. There are 13 residues in the CDR3. The CDR3 coding sequence is TGTGCCAGTCGGCCAAACTCTGGAAACACCATATATTTT. Translating gives CASRPNSGNTIYF.